This T cell receptor beta chain is from a study of blood T cell repertoires in COVID-19 (dated by TCRdb to the early 2020s). With respect to the entire study: Samples from collaborators originated in the United States, Italy and Spain and spanned both the acute and convalescent phases of COVID-19. The dataset comprised deeply sampled blood TCRbeta repertoires from subjects exposed to, actively infected with, or recovered from COVID-19. Samples came from the ongoing ImmuneRACE study (first 160 participants) plus 1,254 subjects from 6 global collaborators. A de-identified subject ID, COVID-19 status, age in years and sex were almost always included in the sample metadata. HLA class I and class II types, where available, came from metadata supplied by the sample provider rather than from assay-based typing. The material from the prospective study consisted of cDNA or gDNA derived from T cells, B-cell-depleted T cells, or PBMCs. The repertoires were released in a freely available public database meant as a resource for research on the immune response to SARS-CoV-2.

Findings and caveats that apply to the study as a whole: Clinical and demographic metadata were provided uncurated, with the amount varying by source and participant.

With regard to this clone: The specificity of this receptor is unknown. No much larger clone is present one base from it, and per-base qualities are unavailable.

Including the terminal cysteine and phenylalanine, the CDR3 comprises 12 residues. The read is trimmed to its CDR3 DNA, 36 bases read in frame from base 1. CDR1 and CDR2, looked up from the germline V gene (reference sequence), are DFQATT and SNEGSKA. The germline ends are 10 bases apart after V is trimmed by 3 bases and J by 5 bases. Each collaborating institution followed its own protocols to collect whole blood in K2EDTA tubes. For TCRbeta analysis, collaborators shipped samples as frozen whole blood, isolated PBMCs, or DNA extracted from either of those sample types. TCRbeta CDR3 regions were amplified from genomic DNA using the immunoSEQ Assay, a bias-controlled multiplex PCR. Processing in the source paper ran as follows. Within the assay, amplification of reference gene primers was used to estimate how many nucleated cells each sample contained. Sequence reads were collapsed and filtered to measure the absolute abundance of every unique TCRbeta CDR3 rearrangement. For each sample, productive Simpson clonality was calculated by taking the square root of Simpson's diversity index across productive rearrangements. The source is immuneACCESS, and TCRdb retained only in-frame sequences with V and J called. Part of the clones is not carried over; for the studies checked, unresolved V genes explain less than half of this, and the remainder is unexplained. The DNA was the basis for D and trimming; V, J and clone size are from that table. The sample table shows 130,000 to 150,000 clones, and 85% to 90% are seen once. The ten largest clones represent about 10% of the sample.

The sequence was collected from a man aged 50 to 59 with active or convalescent COVID-19. Sequenced material: peripheral blood. This chain joins TRBV20-1 to TRBJ2-5, with a weak D call of TRBD1 (6 bases match). CDR3 region: CSASGQWETQYF. The nucleotide sequence is given as TGCAGTGCTAGTGGACAGTGGGAGACCCAGTACTTC.